This T cell receptor (beta chain) was profiled in a study of blood T cells in healthy people across ages. With a J-beta primer mix and a sample-barcoded 5' primer, a second PCR ran roughly 6 to 11 cycles. In TCRdb, the 5' RACE reads were re-called with MiXCR into one record per CDR3 protein. The table records about 1 million distinct CDR3 sequences, roughly 45% of them present only once. Of note for this clonotype: Its antigen is undetermined.

Study results and limitations: What prevented conclusive comparison of naive and antigen-experienced cells was that PBMCs were unsorted.

Sequencing input: blood. This TCR was sampled from an older woman in good health.

In DNA, the CDR3 is TGCAGTGCTAGTGTTGGCGACGAGGGTTCACCCCTCCACTTT. As protein: CSASVGDEGSPLHF. The V gene is TRBV20-1, the J gene TRBJ1-6; D uncertain. Germline assignment: CDR1 DFQATT and CDR2 SNEGSKA (reference sequence). This CDR3 has 14 amino acids. V was shortened by 3 bases and J by 9 bases, with 15 bases between the two germline ends.